A selection of T cell receptor beta chains follows, all from one sample in a study of regulatory T cells in long-lasting Graves disease. Each CDR3 protein is one row after TCRdb ran MiXCR on the multiplex PCR reads. The sample carries approximately 490,000 distinct CDR3 sequences, roughly 15% recorded once. The sample also formed part of further work on T cells in Graves' hyperthyroidism and ophthalmopathy.

The material was peripheral blood mononuclear cells (PBMCs), obtained at new diagnosis, from a patient treated with antithyroid drugs. The receptors shown here come from a man aged 35-49 years with Graves disease. Both conserved end residues are part of each CDR3. A D gene is named only where the DNA matches it firmly. Rows give clone size only sometimes, using once, few, many, or a class for an expanded clone.

v_gene: TRBV13
j_gene: TRBJ1-3
d_gene: NA
abundance: NA
CDR3nt: TGTGCCAGCAGCCTCCTAGACAGGTTGAACCCCTCTGGAAACACCATATATTTT
CDR3aa: CASSLLDRLNPSGNTIYF

v_gene: TRBV5-1
j_gene: TRBJ2-3
d_gene: TRBD2
abundance: many
CDR3nt: TGCGCCAGCAGCTTCACTAGCGGGAGCAGCGATACGCAGTATTTT
CDR3aa: CASSFTSGSSDTQYF

v_gene: TRBV28
j_gene: TRBJ1-3
d_gene: NA
abundance: many
CDR3nt: TGTGCCAGCAGTGCCGACAGAAAACGCTCTGGAAACACCATATATTTT
CDR3aa: CASSADRKRSGNTIYF

v_gene: TRBV20-1
j_gene: TRBJ2-1
d_gene: NA
abundance: many
CDR3nt: TGCAGTGCTAGAGTGGTGGGATACAATGAGCAGTTCTTC
CDR3aa: CSARVVGYNEQFF

v_gene: TRBV27
j_gene: TRBJ1-6
d_gene: NA
abundance: many
CDR3nt: TGTGCCAGCAGTCCGGGACGGACTAATTCACCCCTCCACTTT
CDR3aa: CASSPGRTNSPLHF

v_gene: TRBV5-1
j_gene: TRBJ2-1
d_gene: NA
abundance: NA
CDR3nt: TGCGCCAGCAGGGAACTGGTTGAGCAGTTCTTC
CDR3aa: CASRELVEQFF

v_gene: TRBV19
j_gene: TRBJ2-7
d_gene: TRBD1
abundance: NA
CDR3nt: TGTGCCAGTACCGAGACAGGGAGCTCCTACGAGCAGTACTTC
CDR3aa: CASTETGSSYEQYF

v_gene: TRBV30
j_gene: TRBJ2-1
d_gene: NA
abundance: many
CDR3nt: TGTGCCTGGGAAGACTCCTACAATGAGCAGTTCTTC
CDR3aa: CAWEDSYNEQFF

v_gene: TRBV30
j_gene: TRBJ2-2
d_gene: NA
abundance: NA
CDR3nt: TGTGCCTGGGCGCCGGGACAAAACACCGGGGAGCTGTCTTTT
CDR3aa: CAWAPGQNTGELSF

v_gene: TRBV3-1
j_gene: TRBJ1-3
d_gene: NA
abundance: many
CDR3nt: TGTGCCAGCAGCCAGGCCCTCCCCGCCCTCCCTGGAAACACCATATATTTT
CDR3aa: CASSQALPALPGNTIYF